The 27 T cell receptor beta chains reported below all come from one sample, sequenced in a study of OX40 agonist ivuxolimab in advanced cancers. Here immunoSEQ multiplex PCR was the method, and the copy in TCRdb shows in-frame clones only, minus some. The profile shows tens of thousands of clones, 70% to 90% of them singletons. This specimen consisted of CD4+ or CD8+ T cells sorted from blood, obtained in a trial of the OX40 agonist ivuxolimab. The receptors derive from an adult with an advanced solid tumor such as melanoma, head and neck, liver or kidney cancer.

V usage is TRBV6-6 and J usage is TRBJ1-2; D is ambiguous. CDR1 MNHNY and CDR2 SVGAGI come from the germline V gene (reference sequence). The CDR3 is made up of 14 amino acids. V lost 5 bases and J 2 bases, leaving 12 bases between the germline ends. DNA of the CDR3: TGTGCCAGCAGTAGACCCGGAGAAAACTATGGCTACACCTTC. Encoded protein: CASSRPGENYGYTF.

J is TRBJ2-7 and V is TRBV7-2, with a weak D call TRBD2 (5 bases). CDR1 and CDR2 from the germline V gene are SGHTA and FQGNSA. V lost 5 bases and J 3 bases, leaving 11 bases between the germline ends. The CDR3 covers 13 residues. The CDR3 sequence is CASSQAAFYEQYF. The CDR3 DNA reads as TGTGCCAGCAGCCAAGCGGCTTTCTACGAGCAGTACTTC.

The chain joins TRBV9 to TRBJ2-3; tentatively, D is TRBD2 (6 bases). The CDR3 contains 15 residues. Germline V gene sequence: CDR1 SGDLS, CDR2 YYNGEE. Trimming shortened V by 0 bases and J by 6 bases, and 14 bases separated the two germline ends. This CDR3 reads CASSVGPGASDTQYF. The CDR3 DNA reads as TGTGCCAGCAGCGTAGGTCCGGGAGCTTCGGATACGCAGTATTTT.

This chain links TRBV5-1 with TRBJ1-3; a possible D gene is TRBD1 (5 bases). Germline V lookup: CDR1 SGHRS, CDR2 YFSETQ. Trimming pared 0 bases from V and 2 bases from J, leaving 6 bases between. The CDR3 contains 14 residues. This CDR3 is CASSLVGAGNTIYF. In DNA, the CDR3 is TGCGCCAGCAGCTTGGTAGGGGCTGGAAACACCATATATTTT.

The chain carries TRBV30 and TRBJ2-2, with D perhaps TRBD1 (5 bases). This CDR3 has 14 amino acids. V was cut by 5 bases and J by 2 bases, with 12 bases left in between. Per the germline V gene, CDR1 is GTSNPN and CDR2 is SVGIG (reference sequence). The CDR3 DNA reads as TGTGCCTGGCAGACAGAGGCCAACACCGGGGAGCTGTTTTTT. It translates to CAWQTEANTGELFF.

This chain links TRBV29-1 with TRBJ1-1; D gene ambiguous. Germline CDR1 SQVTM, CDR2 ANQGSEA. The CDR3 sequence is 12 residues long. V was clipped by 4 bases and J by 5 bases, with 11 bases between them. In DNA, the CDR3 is TGCAGCGTTGGAGGGTCCAGAACTGAAGCTTTCTTT. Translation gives CSVGGSRTEAFF.

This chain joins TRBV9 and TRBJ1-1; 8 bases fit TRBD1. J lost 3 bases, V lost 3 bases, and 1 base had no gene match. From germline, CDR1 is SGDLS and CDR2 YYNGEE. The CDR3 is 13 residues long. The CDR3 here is CASSGQGYTEAFF. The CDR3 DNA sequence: TGTGCCAGCAGCGGACAGGGGTACACTGAAGCTTTCTTT.

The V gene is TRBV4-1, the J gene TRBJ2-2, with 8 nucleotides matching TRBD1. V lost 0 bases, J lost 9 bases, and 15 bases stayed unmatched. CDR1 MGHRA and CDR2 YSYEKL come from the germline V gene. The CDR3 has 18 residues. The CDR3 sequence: CASSQDKRQGAMEWELFF. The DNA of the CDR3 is TGCGCCAGCAGCCAAGACAAAAGGCAGGGGGCTATGGAATGGGAGCTGTTTTTT.

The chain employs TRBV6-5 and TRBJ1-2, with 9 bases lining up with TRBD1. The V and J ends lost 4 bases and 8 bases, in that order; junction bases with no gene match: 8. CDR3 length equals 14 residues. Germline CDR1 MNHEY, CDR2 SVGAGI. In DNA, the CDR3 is TGTGCCAGCAGTTCCACCGGGACAGGGCGAGGCTACACCTTC. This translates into CASSSTGTGRGYTF.

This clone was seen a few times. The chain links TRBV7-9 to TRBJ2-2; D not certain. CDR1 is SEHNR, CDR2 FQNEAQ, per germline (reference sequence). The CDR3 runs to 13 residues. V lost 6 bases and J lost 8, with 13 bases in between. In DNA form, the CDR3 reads TGTGCCAGCAGTCAACTTATATGGGGGGAGCTGTTTTTT. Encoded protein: CASSQLIWGELFF.

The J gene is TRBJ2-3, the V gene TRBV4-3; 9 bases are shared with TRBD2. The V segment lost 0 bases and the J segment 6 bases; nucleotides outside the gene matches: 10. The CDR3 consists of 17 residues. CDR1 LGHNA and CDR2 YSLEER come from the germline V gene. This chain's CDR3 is CASSQDGALAGYDTQYF. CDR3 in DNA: TGCGCCAGCAGCCAAGATGGGGCCCTAGCGGGATACGATACGCAGTATTTT.

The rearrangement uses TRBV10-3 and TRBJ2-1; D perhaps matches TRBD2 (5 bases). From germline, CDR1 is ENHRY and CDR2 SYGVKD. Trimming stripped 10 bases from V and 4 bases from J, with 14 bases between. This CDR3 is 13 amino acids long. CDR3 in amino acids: CANQRILYNEQFF. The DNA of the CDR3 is TGTGCCAACCAGCGGATTCTATACAATGAGCAGTTCTTC.

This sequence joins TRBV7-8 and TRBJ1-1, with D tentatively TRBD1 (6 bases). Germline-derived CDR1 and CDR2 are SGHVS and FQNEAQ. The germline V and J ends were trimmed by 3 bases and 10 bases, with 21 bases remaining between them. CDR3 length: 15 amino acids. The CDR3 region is CASSFDDWGRGGAFF. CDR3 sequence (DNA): TGTGCCAGCAGCTTTGACGATTGGGGGCGCGGGGGAGCTTTCTTT.

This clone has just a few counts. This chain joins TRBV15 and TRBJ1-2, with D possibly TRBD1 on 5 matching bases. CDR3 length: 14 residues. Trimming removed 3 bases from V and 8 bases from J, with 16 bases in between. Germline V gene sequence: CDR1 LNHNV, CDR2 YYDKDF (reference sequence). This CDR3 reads CATSRESDWDGYTF. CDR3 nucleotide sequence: TGTGCCACCAGCAGGGAGTCAGACTGGGACGGCTACACCTTC.

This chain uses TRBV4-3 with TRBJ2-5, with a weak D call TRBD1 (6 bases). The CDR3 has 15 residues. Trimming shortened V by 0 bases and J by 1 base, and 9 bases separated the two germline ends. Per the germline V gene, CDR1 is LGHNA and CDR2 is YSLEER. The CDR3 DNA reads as TGCGCCAGCAGCCAAGATCAGGGGACCCAAGAGACCCAGTACTTC. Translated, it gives CASSQDQGTQETQYF.

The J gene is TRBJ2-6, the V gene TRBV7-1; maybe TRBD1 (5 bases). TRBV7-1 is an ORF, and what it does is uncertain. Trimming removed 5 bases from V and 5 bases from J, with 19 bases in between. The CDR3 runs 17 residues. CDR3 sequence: CASSQDRGQSRANVLTF. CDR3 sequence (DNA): TGTGCCAGCAGCCAGGATCGAGGACAAAGTCGGGCCAACGTCCTGACTTTC.

DNA for the CDR3: TGTGCCAGCAGCTTAAGTTTATTAGCGGGAAACAATGAGCAGTTCTTC. Encoded protein: CASSLSLLAGNNEQFF. The V gene is TRBV7-3, the J gene TRBJ2-1, with 8 bases that match TRBD2. The CDR3 loop spans 16 amino acids. With 1 base clipped from V and 5 bases from J, the junction kept 7 bases outside the gene matches. Germline V gives CDR1 SGHTA, CDR2 FQGTGA.

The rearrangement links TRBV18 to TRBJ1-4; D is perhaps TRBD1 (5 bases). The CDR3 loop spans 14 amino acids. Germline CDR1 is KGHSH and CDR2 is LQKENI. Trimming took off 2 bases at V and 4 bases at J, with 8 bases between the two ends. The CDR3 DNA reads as TGTGCCAGCTCACCAGCGGGGGTTAATGAAAAACTGTTTTTT. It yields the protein CASSPAGVNEKLFF.

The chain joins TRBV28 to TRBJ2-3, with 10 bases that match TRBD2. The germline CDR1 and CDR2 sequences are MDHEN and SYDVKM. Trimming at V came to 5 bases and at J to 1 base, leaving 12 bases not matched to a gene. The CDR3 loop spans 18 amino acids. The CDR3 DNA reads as TGTGCCAGCAGTCCGGGCCGCTTTCTAGCGGGGGGCACAGATACGCAGTATTTT. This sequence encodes CASSPGRFLAGGTDTQYF.

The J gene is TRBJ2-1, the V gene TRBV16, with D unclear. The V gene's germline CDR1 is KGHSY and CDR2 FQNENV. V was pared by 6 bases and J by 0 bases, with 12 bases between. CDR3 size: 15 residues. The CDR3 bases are TGTGCCAGCAGTCCGACCCTGAGCTCCTACAATGAGCAGTTCTTC. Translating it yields CASSPTLSSYNEQFF.

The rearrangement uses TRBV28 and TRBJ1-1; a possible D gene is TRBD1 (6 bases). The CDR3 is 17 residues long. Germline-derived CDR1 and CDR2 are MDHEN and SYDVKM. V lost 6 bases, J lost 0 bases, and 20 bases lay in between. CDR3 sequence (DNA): TGTGCCAGCAGATTTAGTACAGGGAATATCATGAACACTGAAGCTTTCTTT. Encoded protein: CASRFSTGNIMNTEAFF.

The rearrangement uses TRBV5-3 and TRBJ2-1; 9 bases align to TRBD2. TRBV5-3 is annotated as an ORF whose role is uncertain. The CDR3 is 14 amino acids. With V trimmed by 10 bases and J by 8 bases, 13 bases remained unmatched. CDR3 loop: CAVGASGKGHEQFF. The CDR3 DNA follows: TGTGCCGTAGGGGCTAGCGGGAAAGGTCATGAGCAGTTCTTC.

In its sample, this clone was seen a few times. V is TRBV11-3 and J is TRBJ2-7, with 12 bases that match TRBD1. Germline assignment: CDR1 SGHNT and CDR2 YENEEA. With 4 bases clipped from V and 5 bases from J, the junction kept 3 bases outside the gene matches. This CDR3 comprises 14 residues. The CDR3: CASSWGQGANEQYF. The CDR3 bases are TGTGCCAGCAGCTGGGGACAGGGGGCAAACGAGCAGTACTTC.

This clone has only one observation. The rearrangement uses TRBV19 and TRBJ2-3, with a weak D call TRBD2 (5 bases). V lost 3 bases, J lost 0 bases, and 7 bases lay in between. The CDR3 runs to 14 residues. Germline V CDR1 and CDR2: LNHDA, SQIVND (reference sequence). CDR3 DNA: TGTGCCAGTAGTATTCAGCGGAGCACAGATACGCAGTATTTT. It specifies CASSIQRSTDTQYF.

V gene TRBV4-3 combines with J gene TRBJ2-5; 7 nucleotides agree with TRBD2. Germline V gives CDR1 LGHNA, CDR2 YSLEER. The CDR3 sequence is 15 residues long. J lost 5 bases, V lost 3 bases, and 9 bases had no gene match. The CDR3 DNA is TGCGCCAGCAGCCAGACGAGACTAGCCGGCGAGACCCAGTACTTC. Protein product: CASSQTRLAGETQYF.

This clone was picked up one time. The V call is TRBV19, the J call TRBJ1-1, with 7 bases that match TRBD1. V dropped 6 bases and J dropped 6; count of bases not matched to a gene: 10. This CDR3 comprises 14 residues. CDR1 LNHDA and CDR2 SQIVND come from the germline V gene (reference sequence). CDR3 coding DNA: TGTGCCAGTAGAATTACAGGGGCCAGCCCTGAAGCTTTCTTT. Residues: CASRITGASPEAFF. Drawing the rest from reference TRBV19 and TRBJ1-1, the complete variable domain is DGGITQSPKYLFRKEGQNVTLSCEQNLNHDAMYWYRQDPGQGLRLIYYSQIVNDFQKGDIAEGYSVSREKKESFPLTVTSAQKNPTAFYLCASRITGASPEAFFGQGTRLTVV.

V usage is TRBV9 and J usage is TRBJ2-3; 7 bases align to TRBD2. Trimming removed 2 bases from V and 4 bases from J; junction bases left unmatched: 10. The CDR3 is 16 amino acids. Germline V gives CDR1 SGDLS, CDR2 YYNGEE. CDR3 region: CASSVEGWGGADTQYF. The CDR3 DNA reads TGTGCCAGCAGCGTCGAAGGGTGGGGAGGGGCAGATACGCAGTATTTT.